This T cell receptor (beta chain) was observed in a study of cytomegalovirus exposure and HLA in healthy donors. Overall study results and limits: Productive status was seen about 87% or about 30% of the time for most TCR beta V segments in an earlier analysis. In a later analysis, more than 15,000 TCR beta sequences were associated with HLA alleles at 0.05 false discovery rate.

In regard to this clone: Its specificity is unknown.

The PCR contained 60 Vbeta and 13 Jbeta primers. The protocol was immunoSEQ multiplex PCR, while the TCRdb copy is restricted to in-frame clones and leaves out a portion. Of some 120,000 clones detected, about 74% appear once; the ten largest clones hold 5.8%. Trimming took off 0 bases at V and 1 base at J, with 7 bases between the two ends. CDR1 is LNHNV, CDR2 YYDKDF, per germline (reference sequence). CDR3 length: 16 amino acids. The sample taken for sequencing was PBMCs. The rearrangement links TRBV15 to TRBJ2-6, with a possible D match to TRBD2 (5 bases). The origin of this receptor is a woman aged 50 to 60 in good health and CMV-seropositive. As DNA, the CDR3 is TGTGCCACCAGCAGAGATTCGGGGTCTGGGGCCAACGTCCTGACTTTC. Amino acid sequence: CATSRDSGSGANVLTF.